The entry below describes one T cell receptor beta chain. Its antigen is unknown. Positively selected for CCR7, the CD45RO-negative cells used as naive CD8 cells excluded terminally differentiated effector memory CD45RA+ cells. Clones were sequenced by immunoSEQ multiplex PCR, and TCRdb holds only the in-frame ones, with some missing. Of 1.5 million to 2.5 million clones in the sample, roughly 95% are singletons; the top ten hold less than 1.5%. This specimen comes from a study of shared clonotypes between healthy human individuals. Study summary: Donors were a couple of women and three men aged 18 to 49.

General study points: Roughly 4.6% of naive CD4 clonotypes were common to a few donors. Large depth notwithstanding, sorted-subset sequencing proved incomplete by rarefaction. Relative to memory subsets, naive subsets generally showed larger estimated richness.

The specimen sequenced was naive CD8+ T cells sorted from blood. This clonotype was obtained from a man between 18 and 35 years old in good health.

In nucleotides, the CDR3 is TGTGCCAGCAGCGACGGGGGCTACGAGCAGTACTTC. This codes for CASSDGGYEQYF. The chain joins TRBV27 to TRBJ2-7; the D gene is possibly TRBD2 (6 bases). Germline values: CDR1 MNHEY, CDR2 SMNVEV (reference sequence). Trimming stripped 6 bases from V and 3 bases from J, with 9 bases between. The CDR3 consists of 12 residues.